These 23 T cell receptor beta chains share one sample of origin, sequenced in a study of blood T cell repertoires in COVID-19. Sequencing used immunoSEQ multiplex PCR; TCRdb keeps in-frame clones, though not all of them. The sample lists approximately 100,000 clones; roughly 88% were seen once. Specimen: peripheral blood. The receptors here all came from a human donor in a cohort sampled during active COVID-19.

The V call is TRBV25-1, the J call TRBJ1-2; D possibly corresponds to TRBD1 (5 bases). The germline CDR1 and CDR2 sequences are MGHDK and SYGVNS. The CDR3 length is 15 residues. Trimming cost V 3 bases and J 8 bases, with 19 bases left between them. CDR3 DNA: TGTGCCAGCAGTGATCGTGGGAAGGGGCCGAAAGGCTACACCTTC. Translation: CASSDRGKGPKGYTF.

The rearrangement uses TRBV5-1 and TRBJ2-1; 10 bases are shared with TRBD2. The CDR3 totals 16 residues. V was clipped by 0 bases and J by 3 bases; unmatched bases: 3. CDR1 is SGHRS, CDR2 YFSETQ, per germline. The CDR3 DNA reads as TGCGCCAGCAGCTTGGCGACTAGCGGGTTCTACAATGAGCAGTTCTTC. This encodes CASSLATSGFYNEQFF. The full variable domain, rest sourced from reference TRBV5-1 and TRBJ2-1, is KAGVTQTPRYLIKTRGQQVTLSCSPISGHRSVSWYQQTPGQGLQFLFEYFSETQRNKGNFPGRFSGRQFSNSRSEMNVSTLELGDSALYLCASSLATSGFYNEQFFGPGTRLTVL.

The CDR3 here is CATTEKTRGPGNTIYF. CDR3 DNA sequence: TGTGCCACCACCGAGAAGACTAGGGGCCCTGGAAACACCATATATTTT. The chain has TRBV15 and TRBJ1-3; D perhaps matches TRBD1 (5 bases). Germline V CDR1 and CDR2: LNHNV, YYDKDF (reference sequence). This CDR3 contains 16 residues. V lost 7 bases to trimming and J lost 2 bases, with 18 bases between them.

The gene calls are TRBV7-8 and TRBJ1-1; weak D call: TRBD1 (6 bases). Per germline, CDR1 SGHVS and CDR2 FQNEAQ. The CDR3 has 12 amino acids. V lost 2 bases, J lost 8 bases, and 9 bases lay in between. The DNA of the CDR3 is TGTGCCAGCAGCTTATTAAGGGGGGAAGCTTTCTTT. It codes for CASSLLRGEAFF.

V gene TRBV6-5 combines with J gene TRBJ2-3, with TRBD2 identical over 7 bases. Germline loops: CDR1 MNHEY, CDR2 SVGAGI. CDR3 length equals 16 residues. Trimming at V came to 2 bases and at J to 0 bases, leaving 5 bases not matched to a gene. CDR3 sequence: CASSYGAGESTDTQYF. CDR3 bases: TGTGCCAGCAGTTACGGGGCGGGGGAGAGCACAGATACGCAGTATTTT.

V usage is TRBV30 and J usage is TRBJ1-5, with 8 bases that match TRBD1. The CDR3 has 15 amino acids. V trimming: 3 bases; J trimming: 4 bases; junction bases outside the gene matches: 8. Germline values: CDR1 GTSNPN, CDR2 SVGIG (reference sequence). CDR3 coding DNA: TGTGCCTGGAGCCGCGGACAGGGAGGGAATCAGCCCCAGCATTTT. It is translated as CAWSRGQGGNQPQHF. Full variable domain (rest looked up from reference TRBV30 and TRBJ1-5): SQTIHQWPATLVQPVGSPLSLECTVEGTSNPNLYWYRQAAGRGLQLLFYSVGIGQISSEVPQNLSASRPQDRQFILSSKKLLLSDSGFYLCAWSRGQGGNQPQHFGDGTRLSIL.

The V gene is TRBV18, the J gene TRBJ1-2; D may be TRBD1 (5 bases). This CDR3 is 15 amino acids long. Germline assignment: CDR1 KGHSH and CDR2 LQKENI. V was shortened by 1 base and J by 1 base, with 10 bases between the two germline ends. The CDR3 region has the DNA TGTGCCAGCTCACCACGGGGCAGGAGTAACTATGGCTACACCTTC. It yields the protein CASSPRGRSNYGYTF. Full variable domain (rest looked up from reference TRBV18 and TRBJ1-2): NAGVMQNPRHLVRRRGQEARLRCSPMKGHSHVYWYRQLPEEGLKFMVYLQKENIIDESGMPKERFSAEFPKEGPSILRIQQVVRGDSAAYFCASSPRGRSNYGYTFGSGTRLTVV.

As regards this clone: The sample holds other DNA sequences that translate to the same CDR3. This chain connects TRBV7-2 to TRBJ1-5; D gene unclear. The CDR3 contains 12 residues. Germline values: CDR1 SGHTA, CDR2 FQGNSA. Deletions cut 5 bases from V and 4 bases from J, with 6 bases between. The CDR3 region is CASSLSNQPQHF. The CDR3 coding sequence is TGTGCCAGCAGCCTCTCGAATCAGCCCCAGCATTTT.

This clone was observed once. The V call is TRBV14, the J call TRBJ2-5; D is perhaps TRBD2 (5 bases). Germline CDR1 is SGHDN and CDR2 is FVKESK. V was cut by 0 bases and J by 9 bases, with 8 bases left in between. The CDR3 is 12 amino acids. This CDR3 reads CASSQEASPQYF. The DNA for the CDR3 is TGTGCCAGCAGCCAAGAGGCTAGCCCCCAGTACTTC.

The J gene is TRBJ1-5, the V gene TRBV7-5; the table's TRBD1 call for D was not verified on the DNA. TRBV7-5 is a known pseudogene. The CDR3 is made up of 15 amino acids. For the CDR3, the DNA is TGTGCCAGAAACGGGGACAGGGGGCCCAATCAGCCCCAGCATTTT. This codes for CARNGDRGPNQPQHF.

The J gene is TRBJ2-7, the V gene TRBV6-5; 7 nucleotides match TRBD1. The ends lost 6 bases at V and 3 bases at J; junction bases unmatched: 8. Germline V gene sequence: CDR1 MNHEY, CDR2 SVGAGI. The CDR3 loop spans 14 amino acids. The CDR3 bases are TGTGCCAGCAGCCCGGGACAGATATACTACGAGCAGTACTTC. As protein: CASSPGQIYYEQYF.

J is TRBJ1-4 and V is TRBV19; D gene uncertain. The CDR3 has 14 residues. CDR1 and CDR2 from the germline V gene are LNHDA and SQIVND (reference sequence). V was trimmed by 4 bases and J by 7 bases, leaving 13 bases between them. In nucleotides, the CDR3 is TGTGCCAGTAGTACCGCTTTCGCAGGTGAAAAACTGTTTTTT. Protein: CASSTAFAGEKLFF.

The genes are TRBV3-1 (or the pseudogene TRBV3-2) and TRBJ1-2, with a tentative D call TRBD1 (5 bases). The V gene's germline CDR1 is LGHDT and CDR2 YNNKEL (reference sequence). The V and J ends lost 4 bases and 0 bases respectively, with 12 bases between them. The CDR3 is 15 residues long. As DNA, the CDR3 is TGTGCCAGCAGCCCGCACAGGACGGCTAACTATGGCTACACCTTC. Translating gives CASSPHRTANYGYTF.

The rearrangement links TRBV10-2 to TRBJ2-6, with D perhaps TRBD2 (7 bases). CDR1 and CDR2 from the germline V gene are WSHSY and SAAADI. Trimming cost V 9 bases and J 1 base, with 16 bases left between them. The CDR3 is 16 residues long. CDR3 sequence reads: CASGGGRGSGANVLTF. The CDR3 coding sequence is TGCGCCAGTGGGGGGGGGCGTGGTTCTGGGGCCAACGTCCTGACTTTC.

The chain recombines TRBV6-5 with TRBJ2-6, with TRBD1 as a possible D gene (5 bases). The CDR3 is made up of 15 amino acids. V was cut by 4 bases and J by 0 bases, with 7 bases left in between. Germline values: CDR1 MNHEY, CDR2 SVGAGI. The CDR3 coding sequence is TGTGCCAGCAGTTGGCAGGGCTCTGGGGCCAACGTCCTGACTTTC. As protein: CASSWQGSGANVLTF.

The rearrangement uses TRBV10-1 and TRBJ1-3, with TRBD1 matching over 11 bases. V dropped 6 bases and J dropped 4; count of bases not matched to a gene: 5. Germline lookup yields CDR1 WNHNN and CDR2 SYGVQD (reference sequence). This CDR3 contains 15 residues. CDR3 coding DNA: TGCGCCAGCAGCCCGGACAGGGGGCGAGGAAACACCATATATTTT. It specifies CASSPDRGRGNTIYF.

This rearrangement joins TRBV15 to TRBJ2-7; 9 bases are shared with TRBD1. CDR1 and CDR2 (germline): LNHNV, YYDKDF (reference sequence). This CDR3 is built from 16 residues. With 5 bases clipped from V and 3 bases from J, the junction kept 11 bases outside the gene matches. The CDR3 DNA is TGTGCCACCAGCCCACAGGGGGCGACTCACCACTACGAGCAGTACTTC. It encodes CATSPQGATHHYEQYF.

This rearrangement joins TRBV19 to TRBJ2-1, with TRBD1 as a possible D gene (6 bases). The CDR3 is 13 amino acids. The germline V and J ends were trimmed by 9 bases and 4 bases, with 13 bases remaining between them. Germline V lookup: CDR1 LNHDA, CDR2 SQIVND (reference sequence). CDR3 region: CASSRQGYNEQFF. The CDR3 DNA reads TGTGCCAGCTCCCGGCAGGGGTACAATGAGCAGTTCTTC.

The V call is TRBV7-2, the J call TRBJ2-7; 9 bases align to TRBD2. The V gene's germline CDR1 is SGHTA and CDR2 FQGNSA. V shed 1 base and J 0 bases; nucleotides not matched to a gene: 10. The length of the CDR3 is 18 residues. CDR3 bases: TGTGCCAGCAGCTTAGTGGGCGGGAGGGCCATAACCTCCTACGAGCAGTACTTC. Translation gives CASSLVGGRAITSYEQYF.

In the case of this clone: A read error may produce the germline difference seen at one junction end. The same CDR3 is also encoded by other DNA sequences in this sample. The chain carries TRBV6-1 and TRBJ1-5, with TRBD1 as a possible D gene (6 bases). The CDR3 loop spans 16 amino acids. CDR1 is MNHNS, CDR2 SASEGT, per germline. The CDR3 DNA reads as TGTGCTAGCAGTGAACGACAGGTTTATAGCAATCAGCCCCAGCATTTT. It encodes CASSERQVYSNQPQHF.

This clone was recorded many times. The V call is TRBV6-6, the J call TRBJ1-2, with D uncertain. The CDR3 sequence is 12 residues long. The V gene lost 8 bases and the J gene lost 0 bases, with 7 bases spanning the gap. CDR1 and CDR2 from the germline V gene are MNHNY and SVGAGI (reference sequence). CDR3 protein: CASAASNYGYTF. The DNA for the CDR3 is TGTGCCAGCGCAGCGTCTAACTATGGCTACACCTTC.

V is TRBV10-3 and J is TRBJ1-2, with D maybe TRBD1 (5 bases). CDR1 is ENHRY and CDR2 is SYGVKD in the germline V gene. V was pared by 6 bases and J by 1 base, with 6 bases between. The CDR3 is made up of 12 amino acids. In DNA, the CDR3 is TGTGCCATCAGCGGGGGTAACTATGGCTACACCTTC. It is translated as CAISGGNYGYTF.

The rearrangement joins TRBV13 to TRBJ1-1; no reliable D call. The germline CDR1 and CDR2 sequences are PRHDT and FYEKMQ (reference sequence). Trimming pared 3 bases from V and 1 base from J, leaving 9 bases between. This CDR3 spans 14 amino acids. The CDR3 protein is CASSFQAQNTEAFF. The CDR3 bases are TGTGCCAGCAGCTTCCAAGCCCAGAACACTGAAGCTTTCTTT. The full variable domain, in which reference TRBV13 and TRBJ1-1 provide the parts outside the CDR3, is AAGVIQSPRHLIKEKRETATLKCYPIPRHDTVYWYQQGPGQDPQFLISFYEKMQSDKGSIPDRFSAQQFSDYHSELNMSSLELGDSALYFCASSFQAQNTEAFFGQGTRLTVV.